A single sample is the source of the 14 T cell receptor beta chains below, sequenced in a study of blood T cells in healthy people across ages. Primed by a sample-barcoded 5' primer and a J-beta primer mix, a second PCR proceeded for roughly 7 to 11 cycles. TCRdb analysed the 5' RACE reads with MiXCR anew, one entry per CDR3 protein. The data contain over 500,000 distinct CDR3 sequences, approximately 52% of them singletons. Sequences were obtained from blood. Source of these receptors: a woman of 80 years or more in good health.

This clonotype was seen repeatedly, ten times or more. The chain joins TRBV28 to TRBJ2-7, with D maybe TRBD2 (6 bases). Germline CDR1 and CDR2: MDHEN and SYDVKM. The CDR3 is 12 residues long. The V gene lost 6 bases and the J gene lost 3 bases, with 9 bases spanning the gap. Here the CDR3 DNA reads TGTGCCAGCAGGGCGGGGAACTACGAGCAGTACTTC. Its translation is CASRAGNYEQYF.

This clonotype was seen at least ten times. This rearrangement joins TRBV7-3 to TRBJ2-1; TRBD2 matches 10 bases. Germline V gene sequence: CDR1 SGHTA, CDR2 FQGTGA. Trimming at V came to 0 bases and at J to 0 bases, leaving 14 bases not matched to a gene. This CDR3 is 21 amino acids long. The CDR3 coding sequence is TGTGCCAGCAGCTTAACGTCTCTTAGCGGGGGGCCCTCGAGCTCCTACAATGAGCAGTTCTTC. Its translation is CASSLTSLSGGPSSSYNEQFF.

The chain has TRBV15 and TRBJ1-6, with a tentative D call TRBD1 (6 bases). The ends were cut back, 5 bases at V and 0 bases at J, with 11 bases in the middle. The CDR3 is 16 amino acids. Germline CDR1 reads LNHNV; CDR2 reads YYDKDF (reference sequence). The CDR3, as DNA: TGTGCCACCAGCGAGATAGGGGGCTCCTATAATTCACCCCTCCACTTT. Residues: CATSEIGGSYNSPLHF.

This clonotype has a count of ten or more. As DNA, the CDR3 is TGCAGCGTTGTTCTCGGAGGGGGCCTAGGCTATGGCTACACCTTC. This gives the protein CSVVLGGGLGYGYTF. The V call is TRBV29-1, the J call TRBJ1-2, with 7 bases aligning to TRBD1. The CDR3 runs 15 residues. Germline V gene lookup returns CDR1 SQVTM and CDR2 ANQGSEA. Trimming took 4 bases from V and 4 from J; bases not matched to a gene: 12. The entire variable domain, with the rest obtained from reference TRBV29-1 and TRBJ1-2, is as follows: SAVISQKPSRDICQRGTSLTIQCQVDSQVTMMFWYRQQPGQSLTLIATANQGSEATYESGFVIDKFPISRPNLTFSTLTVSNMSPEDSSIYLCSVVLGGGLGYGYTFGSGTRLTVV.

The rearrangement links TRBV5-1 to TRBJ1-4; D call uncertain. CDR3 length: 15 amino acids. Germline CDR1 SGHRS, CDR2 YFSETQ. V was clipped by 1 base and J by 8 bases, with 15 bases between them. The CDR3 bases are TGCGCCAGCAGCTTGCGGACGTTGGGGAACGAAAAACTGTTTTTT. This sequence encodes CASSLRTLGNEKLFF.

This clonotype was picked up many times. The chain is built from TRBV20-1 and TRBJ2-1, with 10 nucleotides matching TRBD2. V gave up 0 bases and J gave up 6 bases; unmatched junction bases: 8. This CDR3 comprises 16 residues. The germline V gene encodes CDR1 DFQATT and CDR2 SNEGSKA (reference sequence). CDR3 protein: CSARDLRRTSGNEQFF. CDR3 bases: TGCAGTGCTAGAGATCTTCGGAGGACTAGCGGCAATGAGCAGTTCTTC.

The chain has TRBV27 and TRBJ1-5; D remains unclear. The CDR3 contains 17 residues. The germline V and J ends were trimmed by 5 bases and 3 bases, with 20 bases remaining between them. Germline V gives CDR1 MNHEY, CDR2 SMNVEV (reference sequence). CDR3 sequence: CASSLGSNSYSNQPQHF. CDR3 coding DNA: TGTGCCAGCAGTCTCGGCTCGAACAGCTACTCCAATCAGCCCCAGCATTTT.

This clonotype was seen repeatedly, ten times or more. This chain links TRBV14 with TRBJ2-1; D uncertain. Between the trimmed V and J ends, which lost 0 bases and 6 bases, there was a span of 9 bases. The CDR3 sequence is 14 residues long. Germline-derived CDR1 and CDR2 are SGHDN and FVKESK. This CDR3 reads CASSQDGVLNEQFF. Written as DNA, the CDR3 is TGTGCCAGCAGCCAAGACGGCGTGCTCAATGAGCAGTTCTTC.

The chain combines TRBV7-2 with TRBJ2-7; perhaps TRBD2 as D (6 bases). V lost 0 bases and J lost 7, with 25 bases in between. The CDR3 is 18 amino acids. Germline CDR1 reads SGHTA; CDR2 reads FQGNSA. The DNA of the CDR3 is TGTGCCAGCAGCTTAGCGGGCGCGGGGATCTTTAACTACAATGAGCAGTACTTC. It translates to CASSLAGAGIFNYNEQYF.

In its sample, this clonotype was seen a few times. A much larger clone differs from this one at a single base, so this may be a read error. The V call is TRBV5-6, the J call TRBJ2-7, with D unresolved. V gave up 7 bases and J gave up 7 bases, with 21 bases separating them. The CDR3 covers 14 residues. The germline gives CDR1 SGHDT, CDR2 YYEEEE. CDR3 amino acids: CASYELGSVDEQYF. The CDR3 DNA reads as TGTGCCAGCTATGAGCTCGGAAGCGTGGATGAGCAGTACTTC.

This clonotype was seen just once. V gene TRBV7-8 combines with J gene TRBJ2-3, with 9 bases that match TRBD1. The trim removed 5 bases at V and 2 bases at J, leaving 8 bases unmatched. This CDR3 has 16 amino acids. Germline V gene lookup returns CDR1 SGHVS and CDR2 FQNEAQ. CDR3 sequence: CASSTPGTGTTDTQYF. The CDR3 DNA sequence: TGTGCCAGCAGCACCCCCGGGACAGGGACCACAGATACGCAGTATTTT. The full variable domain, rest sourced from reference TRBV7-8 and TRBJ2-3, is GAGVSQSPRYKVAKRGQDVALRCDPISGHVSLFWYQQALGQGPEFLTYFQNEAQLDKSGLPSDRFFAERPEGSVSTLKIQRTQQEDSAVYLCASSTPGTGTTDTQYFGPGTRLTVL.

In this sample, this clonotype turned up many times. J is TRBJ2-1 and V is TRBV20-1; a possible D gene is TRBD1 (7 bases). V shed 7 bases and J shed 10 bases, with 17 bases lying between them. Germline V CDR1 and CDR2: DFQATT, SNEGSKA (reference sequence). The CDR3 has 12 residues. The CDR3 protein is CSVQGGTREQFF. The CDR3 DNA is TGCAGTGTTCAGGGGGGTACGCGGGAGCAGTTCTTC.

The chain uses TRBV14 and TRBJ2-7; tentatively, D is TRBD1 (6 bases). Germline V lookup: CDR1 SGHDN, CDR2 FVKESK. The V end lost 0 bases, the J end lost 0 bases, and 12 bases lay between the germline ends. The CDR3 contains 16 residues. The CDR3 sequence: CASSQDWTVSSYEQYF. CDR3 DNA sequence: TGTGCCAGCAGCCAAGATTGGACAGTTTCCTCCTACGAGCAGTACTTC.

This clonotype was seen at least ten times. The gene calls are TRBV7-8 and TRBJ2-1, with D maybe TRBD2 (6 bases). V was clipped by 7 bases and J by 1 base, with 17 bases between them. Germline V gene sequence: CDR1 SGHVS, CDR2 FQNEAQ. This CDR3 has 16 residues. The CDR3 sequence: CASTLLTSLSYNEQFF. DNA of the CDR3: TGTGCCAGCACCCTTTTAACTAGCTTATCCTACAATGAGCAGTTCTTC.